Sequencing of this T cell receptor (beta chain) was carried out in a study of blood T cell repertoires in COVID-19. Across the whole study: Sample material is recorded as cDNA or gDNA derived from T cells, B-cell-depleted T cells, or PBMCs.

Clones were read by immunoSEQ multiplex PCR, and TCRdb kept only the in-frame ones, dropping some. This table holds some 51,000 clones, 75% to 95% found once. CDR1 and CDR2 (germline): MDHEN, SYDVKM. The ends were cut back, 7 bases at V and 1 base at J, with 15 bases in the middle. The CDR3 is 15 residues long. The sequencing sample was made of peripheral blood. This chain joins TRBV28 and TRBJ2-3; D is perhaps TRBD2 (6 bases). This clonotype originated in a human donor with active COVID-19. The donor label of this sample is uncertain. The CDR3 region is CASTLASDGTDTQYF. The CDR3 DNA reads TGTGCCAGCACCCTAGCGTCAGATGGCACAGATACGCAGTATTTT.